Presented here are 23 T cell receptor beta chains from one specimen sequenced in a study of Graves' ophthalmopathy and Graves' hyperthyroidism listed by TCRdb under 2018. TCRdb shows the sequencer as Illumina HiSeq 2000. TCR beta CDR3 regions were amplified from RNA transcripts for repertoire sequencing. A first-round RT-PCR used HTBI primers with the Qiagen OneStep RT-PCR kit, followed by a second-round multiplex PCR, size selection and purification. The public sequencing data were trimmed at Q25 with fastp and processed into clonotypes with MiXCR by TCRdb, which kept only in-frame beta chains. Rows matching on CDR3 protein sequence are summarized as one entry with the most common DNA and genes. This sample holds under 400,000 distinct CDR3 sequences; around a sixth were observed only once. In total, the top ten clones hold roughly 12% of the sample. Sequencing was performed on peripheral blood. The origin of the receptors is an adult man with Graves' ophthalmopathy.

The V call is TRBV7-8, the J call TRBJ1-2, with a possible D match to TRBD1 (5 bases). Germline assignment: CDR1 SGHVS and CDR2 FQNEAQ. Trimming took off 5 bases at V and 6 bases at J, with 19 bases between the two ends. The CDR3 is made up of 15 amino acids. This CDR3 is CASSPRGNGVDGYTF. The CDR3 coding sequence is TGTGCCAGCAGCCCTAGGGGAAATGGGGTTGATGGCTACACCTTC.

In this sample, this clonotype turned up many times. This chain joins TRBV2 and TRBJ1-2, with D unclear. The CDR3 runs to 14 residues. Germline CDR1 reads SNHLY; CDR2 reads FYNNEI. Trimming cost V 6 bases and J 2 bases, with 13 bases left between them. CDR3 region: CASSQRTQNYGYTF. The DNA of the CDR3 is TGTGCCAGCAGCCAAAGGACCCAAAACTATGGCTACACCTTC.

This rearrangement joins TRBV6-1 to TRBJ1-1; no definite D call. V was shortened by 4 bases and J by 0 bases, with 12 bases between the two germline ends. Germline CDR1 MNHNS, CDR2 SASEGT. The CDR3 runs 15 residues. CDR3 in amino acids: CASSATPGMNTEAFF. The DNA of the CDR3 is TGTGCCAGCAGTGCTACTCCGGGGATGAACACTGAAGCTTTCTTT.

The chain combines TRBV2 with TRBJ1-5; D might be TRBD1 (6 bases). The CDR3 loop spans 17 amino acids. The V gene's germline CDR1 is SNHLY and CDR2 FYNNEI. Trimming removed 3 bases from V and 5 bases from J, with 20 bases in between. CDR3 sequence (DNA): TGTGCCAGCAGTGACGGAACAGGGCCCACTTTTCATCAGCCCCAGCATTTT. It translates to CASSDGTGPTFHQPQHF.

The chain employs TRBV3-1 and TRBJ2-2, with no clear D. Germline V gene data show CDR1 as LGHDT and CDR2 as YNNKEL (reference sequence). The V end was cut by 7 bases, the J end by 0 bases, with 12 bases between. The CDR3 has 15 residues. Written as DNA, the CDR3 is TGTGCCAGCACCCGTGGGGTAGCGAACACCGGGGAGCTGTTTTTT. It is translated as CASTRGVANTGELFF.

The gene calls are TRBV11-2 and TRBJ1-2, with D unresolved. Germline CDR1 is SGHAT and CDR2 is FQNNGV. This CDR3 is 16 amino acids long. Trimming removed 3 bases at V and 2 bases at J, with 16 bases between. CDR3 region: CASSLEAQVSNYGYTF. The CDR3 DNA sequence: TGTGCCAGCAGCTTGGAGGCCCAGGTTTCCAACTATGGCTACACCTTC.

This clonotype occurred many times. The rearrangement links TRBV6-1 to TRBJ1-5; possible D gene TRBD1, 5 bases. Per germline, CDR1 MNHNS and CDR2 SASEGT. Deletions cut 0 bases from V and 7 bases from J, with 16 bases between. The CDR3 sequence is 16 residues long. The CDR3 bases are TGTGCCAGCAGTGAAGCGTCCGGGGCAATTCTGCAGCCCCAGCATTTT. This encodes CASSEASGAILQPQHF.

This clonotype has at least ten counts. The genes are TRBV20-1 and TRBJ2-7; 11 nucleotides align to TRBD2. Germline values: CDR1 DFQATT, CDR2 SNEGSKA (reference sequence). Trimming cost V 1 base and J 5 bases; bases outside gene matches: 7. The CDR3 has 15 residues. CDR3 residues: CSARALAGGKNEQYF. The CDR3 DNA reads as TGCAGTGCTAGAGCTCTAGCGGGAGGAAAGAACGAGCAGTACTTC.

This clonotype was seen repeatedly, ten times or more. The V call is TRBV13, the J call TRBJ2-7; a possible D gene is TRBD1 (6 bases). CDR1 is PRHDT, CDR2 FYEKMQ, per germline (reference sequence). With 0 bases removed from V and 3 bases from J, the gap between germline ends came to 12 bases. The length of the CDR3 is 15 residues. CDR3 nucleotide sequence: TGTGCCAGCAGCTTAGGCTTGAGGGGGAGCTACGAGCAGTACTTC. Translating gives CASSLGLRGSYEQYF.

This clonotype was counted at least ten times. The rearrangement joins TRBV11-2 to TRBJ1-2; 8 bases are shared with TRBD1. Germline V CDR1 and CDR2: SGHAT, FQNNGV. This CDR3 is built from 15 residues. With 1 base clipped from V and 8 bases from J, the junction kept 9 bases outside the gene matches. The CDR3 DNA follows: TGTGCCAGCAGCTTAGGGAAGACAGGGGCCGGGGGCTACACCTTC. Encoded protein: CASSLGKTGAGGYTF. Drawing the rest from reference TRBV11-2 and TRBJ1-2, the complete variable domain is EAGVAQSPRYKIIEKRQSVAFWCNPISGHATLYWYQQILGQGPKLLIQFQNNGVVDDSQLPKDRFSAERLKGVDSTLKIQPAKLEDSAVYLCASSLGKTGAGGYTFGSGTRLTVV.

This clonotype showed up just a few times. The chain combines TRBV6-5 with TRBJ2-7, with D tentatively TRBD1 (6 bases). Per germline, CDR1 MNHEY and CDR2 SVGAGI. V lost 2 bases and J lost 6, with 17 bases in between. The CDR3 spans 15 residues. CDR3 coding DNA: TGTGCCAGCAGTTACCTACCCCGGACAGAAGGCGAGCAGTACTTC. This codes for CASSYLPRTEGEQYF.

This clonotype was counted ten times or more. The junction and the germline gene differ at one end; a read error may be behind it. The chain carries TRBV30 and TRBJ1-6; 7 bases line up with TRBD1. The CDR3 consists of 13 residues. Germline assignment: CDR1 GTSNPN and CDR2 SVGIG (reference sequence). CDR3 sequence: CAKRDSYDSPLHF. CDR3 DNA: TGTGCCAAGCGGGACAGCTATGATTCACCCCTCCACTTT.

The gene calls are TRBV7-3 and TRBJ2-6; D not certain. From germline, CDR1 is SGHTA and CDR2 FQGTGA. This CDR3 is 17 amino acids long. Trimming cost V 1 base and J 2 bases, with 12 bases left between them. CDR3 nucleotides: TGTGCCAGCAGCTTAAACTTCCCCCGGGCTGGGGCCAACGTCCTGACTTTC. Residues: CASSLNFPRAGANVLTF.

At least ten counts were recorded for this clonotype. CDR3 nucleotides: TGTGCCAGCAGTTTAAACATGAATAACTATGGCTACACCTTC. It codes for CASSLNMNNYGYTF. This chain joins TRBV12-3 or TRBV12-4 and TRBJ1-2; D is undetermined. Trimming took off 2 bases at V and 1 base at J, with 8 bases between the two ends. The CDR3 is 14 residues long.

This clonotype appeared many times. The germline gene is not matched at one end of the junction; a read error may be the cause. V is TRBV6-1 and J is TRBJ1-5, with D uncertain. The CDR3 is 15 amino acids. The germline V gene encodes CDR1 MNHNS and CDR2 SASEGT. The CDR3 region is CASAVGIHSNRPQHF. The CDR3 DNA follows: TGTGCCAGCGCCGTGGGCATTCATAGCAATCGGCCCCAGCATTTT.

This clonotype was recorded many times. The chain recombines TRBV7-9 with TRBJ2-5; 10 nucleotides agree with TRBD2. CDR1 and CDR2 (germline): SEHNR, FQNEAQ (reference sequence). After removal of 0 bases from V and 9 bases from J, the junction contained 7 bases not matched to a gene. This CDR3 is built from 15 residues. The CDR3 here is CASSLAAGGPLPQYF. In DNA form, the CDR3 reads TGTGCCAGCAGCTTAGCAGCGGGGGGGCCTTTGCCCCAGTACTTC.

This clonotype has more than one count but fewer than ten. The chain joins TRBV29-1 to TRBJ1-1; D is ambiguous. The germline V gene has CDR1 SQVTM and CDR2 ANQGSEA. The CDR3 is 14 amino acids. Deletions cut 0 bases from V and 1 base from J, with 9 bases between. Written as DNA, the CDR3 is TGCAGCGTTGAAGATCGGCGTTCGAACACTGAAGCTTTCTTT. Amino acids: CSVEDRRSNTEAFF.

This clonotype occurred many times. This chain joins TRBV12-3 or TRBV12-4 and TRBJ2-7; the D gene is possibly TRBD2 (5 bases). Between the trimmed V and J ends, which lost 6 bases and 2 bases, there was a span of 14 bases. CDR3 length: 14 amino acids. This chain's CDR3 is CASSPGGRTYEQYF. Here the CDR3 DNA reads TGTGCCAGCAGCCCCGGAGGCAGGACCTACGAGCAGTACTTC.

This clonotype was recorded at least ten times. The V gene is TRBV2, the J gene TRBJ1-1; no firm D call. V lost 5 bases, J lost 0 bases, and 13 bases lay in between. The CDR3 is 15 amino acids. Germline V CDR1 and CDR2: SNHLY, FYNNEI. The CDR3 protein is CASSPNGRVNTEAFF. DNA of the CDR3: TGTGCCAGCAGTCCTAACGGGAGAGTGAACACTGAAGCTTTCTTT.

This chain joins TRBV12-3 or TRBV12-4 and TRBJ1-6, with 8 bases identical to TRBD1. The CDR3 has 14 residues. The V segment lost 6 bases and the J segment 9 bases; nucleotides outside the gene matches: 7. The chain's CDR3 is CASRRGQGSSPLHF. In nucleotides, the CDR3 is TGTGCCAGCAGAAGAGGACAGGGCTCTTCACCCCTCCACTTT.

This clonotype was observed many times. The chain carries TRBV10-3 and TRBJ2-5; 9 bases match TRBD1. CDR3 length: 14 residues. The germline CDR1 and CDR2 sequences are ENHRY and SYGVKD. V trimming: 2 bases; J trimming: 4 bases; junction bases outside the gene matches: 2. This CDR3 reads CAISEGTGTETQYF. In DNA, the CDR3 is TGTGCCATCAGTGAGGGGACAGGGACAGAGACCCAGTACTTC.

This clonotype came up many times. The rearrangement uses TRBV12-3 or TRBV12-4 and TRBJ1-1; D might be TRBD1 (5 bases). The V end lost 3 bases, the J end lost 0 bases, and 8 bases lay between the germline ends. The CDR3 loop spans 14 amino acids. CDR3 sequence: CASSFSGLNTEAFF. The CDR3 DNA is TGTGCCAGCAGTTTCTCGGGACTGAACACTGAAGCTTTCTTT.

This clonotype has only one observation. V and J are TRBV11-2 and TRBJ1-1; D gene uncertain. The CDR3 loop spans 13 amino acids. V was shortened by 7 bases and J by 10 bases, with 19 bases between the two germline ends. CDR1 SGHAT and CDR2 FQNNGV come from the germline V gene. The CDR3 sequence is CASTPEVGGLAFF. Here the CDR3 DNA reads TGTGCCAGCACCCCCGAGGTCGGCGGTTTAGCTTTCTTT. Filled out from reference TRBV11-2 and TRBJ1-1, the complete variable domain reads EAGVAQSPRYKIIEKRQSVAFWCNPISGHATLYWYQQILGQGPKLLIQFQNNGVVDDSQLPKDRFSAERLKGVDSTLKIQPAKLEDSAVYLCASTPEVGGLAFFGQGTRLTVV.